Below, 28 T cell receptor beta chains from the same sample are listed, as sequenced in a study of OX40 agonist ivuxolimab in advanced cancers. Generated by immunoSEQ multiplex PCR, the TCRdb table keeps only in-frame clones and is missing some. The sample carries 70,000 to 90,000 clones, approximately 84% recorded once. The source was CD4+ or CD8+ T cells sorted from blood, collected in a trial of the OX40 agonist ivuxolimab. Every receptor here comes from an adult with an advanced solid tumor such as melanoma, head and neck, liver or kidney cancer.

The chain couples TRBV13 to TRBJ1-2, with D perhaps matching TRBD1 (5 bases). The germline gives CDR1 PRHDT, CDR2 FYEKMQ (reference sequence). Between the trimmed V and J ends, which lost 3 bases and 6 bases, there was a span of 8 bases. This CDR3 is 12 amino acids long. The CDR3 region is CASSLVGDGYTF. For the CDR3, the DNA is TGTGCCAGCAGCTTGGTAGGGGATGGCTACACCTTC.

The V gene is TRBV30, the J gene TRBJ2-7, with D unclear. CDR3 length: 11 amino acids. Germline lookup yields CDR1 GTSNPN and CDR2 SVGIG (reference sequence). V was shortened by 7 bases and J by 4 bases, with 11 bases between the two germline ends. The CDR3 spells CASETWYEQYF. CDR3 sequence (DNA): TGTGCCTCCGAGACTTGGTACGAGCAGTACTTC.

J is TRBJ2-6 and V is TRBV11-1, with 8 bases aligning to TRBD1. This CDR3 comprises 16 residues. Unmatched junction bases numbered 7, after V lost 5 bases and J lost 4 bases. Germline V gene lookup returns CDR1 SGHAT and CDR2 FQDESV (reference sequence). DNA for the CDR3: TGTGCCAGCAGCCACAGACAGGGGACCGGGGCCAACGTCCTGACTTTC. Translated: CASSHRQGTGANVLTF.

A word on this clone: The junction and the germline gene differ at one end; a read error may be behind it. V usage is TRBV7-3 and J usage is TRBJ2-2; D tentatively reads TRBD1 or TRBD2 (5 bases each). The V gene's germline CDR1 is SGHTA and CDR2 FQGTGA. The CDR3 loop spans 13 amino acids. The CDR3 DNA is TGTGCCAGCGCCCCCACGGGGACCTCGGCCCCGTCTTTT. Its protein is CASAPTGTSAPSF.

The chain employs TRBV11-1 and TRBJ2-7; 9 positions match TRBD2. The germline V gene has CDR1 SGHAT and CDR2 FQDESV (reference sequence). CDR3 length equals 15 residues. The V and J ends lost 5 bases and 0 bases, in that order; junction bases with no gene match: 5. The CDR3 is CASSSTSGLSYEQYF. CDR3 DNA: TGTGCCAGCAGCAGTACTAGCGGGCTCTCCTACGAGCAGTACTTC.

The chain carries TRBV7-2 and TRBJ2-3, with 8 bases aligning to TRBD2. V lost 3 bases, J lost 9 bases, and 20 bases stayed unmatched. The CDR3 has 18 residues. CDR1 is SGHTA, CDR2 FQGNSA, per germline. Here the CDR3 reads CASSLSTGTRGLSSTQYF. DNA for the CDR3: TGTGCCAGCAGCTTGTCTACCGGGACTAGAGGCCTAAGTAGCACGCAGTATTTT.

The rearrangement uses TRBV7-2 and TRBJ2-3; D gene uncertain. Germline V gene sequence: CDR1 SGHTA, CDR2 FQGNSA. Between the trimmed V and J ends, which lost 1 base and 4 bases, there was a span of 9 bases. The CDR3 consists of 14 residues. The CDR3 protein is CASSLGLEADTQYF. The DNA for the CDR3 is TGTGCCAGCAGCTTAGGGCTAGAGGCAGATACGCAGTATTTT.

A few counts support this clone. The gene calls are TRBV18 and TRBJ1-4; no reliable D call. The V end was cut by 3 bases, the J end by 6 bases, with 8 bases between. CDR3 length: 13 residues. Germline V CDR1 and CDR2: KGHSH, LQKENI. The CDR3 region has the DNA TGTGCCAGCTCACCTGGGAGGGATGAAAAACTGTTTTTT. Residues: CASSPGRDEKLFF.

The V call is TRBV4-1, the J call TRBJ1-1; perhaps TRBD1 as D (5 bases). The CDR3 loop spans 16 amino acids. The germline V gene has CDR1 MGHRA and CDR2 YSYEKL. V lost 1 base and J lost 2, with 14 bases in between. CDR3 loop: CASSQVHGGVNTEAFF. In DNA form, the CDR3 reads TGCGCCAGCAGCCAAGTCCATGGGGGAGTTAACACTGAAGCTTTCTTT.

The gene calls are TRBV19 and TRBJ2-5; TRBD2 is a possible D gene (5 bases). Germline CDR1 and CDR2: LNHDA and SQIVND (reference sequence). Between the trimmed V and J ends, which lost 6 bases and 1 base, there was a span of 9 bases. This CDR3 contains 13 residues. Here the CDR3 reads CASRGSGQETQYF. CDR3 nucleotide sequence: TGTGCCAGTAGGGGGAGTGGCCAAGAGACCCAGTACTTC.

The chain carries TRBV19 and TRBJ2-5, with 12 bases aligning to TRBD1. The CDR3 is 15 amino acids. Germline V gene data show CDR1 as LNHDA and CDR2 as SQIVND (reference sequence). Unmatched junction bases numbered 11, after V lost 4 bases and J lost 11 bases. Here the CDR3 DNA reads TGTGCCAGTAGTACCCCGGGACAGGGGGCGGGTGAGCAGTACTTC. It translates to CASSTPGQGAGEQYF.

This chain connects TRBV6-6 to TRBJ1-2; D is uncertain. Germline assignment: CDR1 MNHNY and CDR2 SVGAGI (reference sequence). The ends were cut back, 2 bases at V and 8 bases at J, with 12 bases in the middle. This CDR3 comprises 13 residues. The CDR3 loop is CASSYDGTRGYTF. CDR3 bases: TGTGCCAGCAGTTACGACGGTACAAGGGGCTACACCTTC.

The V call is TRBV30, the J call TRBJ1-5; tentatively, D is TRBD1 (5 bases). The germline gives CDR1 GTSNPN, CDR2 SVGIG (reference sequence). The V gene lost 2 bases and the J gene lost 1 base, with 15 bases spanning the gap. The CDR3 is 16 residues long. The CDR3 is CAWSTGGLGSNQPQHF. The CDR3 nucleotides are TGTGCCTGGAGTACTGGGGGTCTGGGAAGCAATCAGCCCCAGCATTTT. Using reference TRBV30 and TRBJ1-5 for the parts outside the CDR3, the full variable domain is SQTIHQWPATLVQPVGSPLSLECTVEGTSNPNLYWYRQAAGRGLQLLFYSVGIGQISSEVPQNLSASRPQDRQFILSSKKLLLSDSGFYLCAWSTGGLGSNQPQHFGDGTRLSIL.

The CDR3 DNA sequence: TGTGCCTGGAAGGGACTAGCGGGAGGTGAGCAGTTCTTC. Protein: CAWKGLAGGEQFF. V gene TRBV30 combines with J gene TRBJ2-1; 15 nucleotides line up with TRBD2. V gave up 4 bases and J gave up 9 bases; unmatched junction bases: 1. This CDR3 has 13 amino acids. Germline assignment: CDR1 GTSNPN and CDR2 SVGIG (reference sequence). The full variable domain, with the rest looked up from reference TRBV30 and TRBJ2-1, is SQTIHQWPATLVQPVGSPLSLECTVEGTSNPNLYWYRQAAGRGLQLLFYSVGIGQISSEVPQNLSASRPQDRQFILSSKKLLLSDSGFYLCAWKGLAGGEQFFGPGTRLTVL.

The rearrangement uses TRBV5-1 and TRBJ2-3; D may be TRBD2 (6 bases). The V gene's germline CDR1 is SGHRS and CDR2 YFSETQ. With 4 bases removed from V and 1 base from J, the gap between germline ends came to 25 bases. The CDR3 has 19 residues. The CDR3 sequence: CASSTRRQGVAGRTDTQYF. CDR3 bases: TGCGCCAGCAGCACTCGCCGCCAGGGAGTGGCGGGGCGCACAGATACGCAGTATTTT.

This clone was observed a few times. The V gene is TRBV27, the J gene TRBJ2-2; 7 positions match TRBD1. CDR3 length: 15 amino acids. Germline V lookup: CDR1 MNHEY, CDR2 SMNVEV (reference sequence). After removal of 6 bases from V and 7 bases from J, the junction contained 11 bases not matched to a gene. This chain's CDR3 is CASRPQQGFGGELFF. The CDR3 region has the DNA TGTGCCAGCAGACCCCAACAGGGGTTCGGCGGGGAGCTGTTTTTT.

J is TRBJ1-1 and V is TRBV5-1; maybe TRBD1 (6 bases). V was clipped by 5 bases and J by 3 bases, with 8 bases between them. Germline-derived CDR1 and CDR2 are SGHRS and YFSETQ. The CDR3 is made up of 12 amino acids. The CDR3 nucleotides read TGCGCCAGCAGTCGACAGGACACTGAAGCTTTCTTT. This sequence encodes CASSRQDTEAFF.

Details on this clone: A read error may account for a junction end that differs from germline. The chain uses TRBV30 and TRBJ1-2, with D maybe TRBD1 (6 bases). Germline CDR1 and CDR2: GTSNPN and SVGIG (reference sequence). CDR3 size: 11 residues. CDR3: CAWLFSTGSFF. The CDR3 nucleotides read TGTGCCTGGCTTTTCTCGACAGGTTCATTCTTC.

Points on this clone: The same CDR3 can be traced to other DNA sequences in this sample. This chain joins TRBV9 and TRBJ2-5; D remains ambiguous. The V end was cut by 0 bases, the J end by 2 bases, with 5 bases between. The CDR3 runs 13 residues. Germline V CDR1 and CDR2: SGDLS, YYNGEE. The CDR3 loop reads CASSVGRQETQYF. CDR3 DNA: TGTGCCAGCAGCGTAGGGAGACAAGAGACCCAGTACTTC.

The CDR3 loop is CASSLDFTYEQYF. The CDR3 region has the DNA TGTGCCAGCAGCTTGGACTTTACCTACGAGCAGTACTTC. The chain carries TRBV7-8 and TRBJ2-7; D is perhaps TRBD2 (5 bases). There are 13 residues in the CDR3. The V and J ends lost 3 bases and 2 bases respectively, with 8 bases between them. The germline CDR1 and CDR2 sequences are SGHVS and FQNEAQ.

This clone has only one observation. The J gene is TRBJ1-1, the V gene TRBV4-1; D is uncertain. The CDR3 runs to 14 residues. The germline V gene encodes CDR1 MGHRA and CDR2 YSYEKL. Trimming left V 3 bases short and J 2 bases short, with 10 bases between. The CDR3, as DNA: TGCGCCAGCAGCCAGGCAAGTGTCAACACTGAAGCTTTCTTT. Its protein product is CASSQASVNTEAFF.

V is TRBV6-5 and J is TRBJ1-4; maybe TRBD1 (6 bases). V shed 5 bases and J shed 5 bases, with 15 bases lying between them. The CDR3 consists of 15 residues. Germline CDR1 reads MNHEY; CDR2 reads SVGAGI. CDR3 protein: CASSPFGTPNEKLFF. The CDR3 nucleotides are TGTGCCAGCAGTCCATTCGGGACACCCAATGAAAAACTGTTTTTT.

DNA of the CDR3: TGTGCCAGCAGTTACACGACAGCGCAAGAGACCCAGTACTTC. This encodes CASSYTTAQETQYF. The chain employs TRBV6-5 and TRBJ2-5, with D maybe TRBD1 (5 bases). V was clipped by 2 bases and J by 2 bases, with 9 bases between them. The CDR3 has 14 residues. Germline CDR1 reads MNHEY; CDR2 reads SVGAGI.

The DNA of the CDR3 is TGCAGCGTCAGCGGGAGTCCCTACGAGCAGTACTTC. Translating gives CSVSGSPYEQYF. The gene calls are TRBV29-1 and TRBJ2-7, with 8 bases fitting TRBD2. Trimming cost V 6 bases and J 2 bases; bases outside gene matches: 3. The V gene's germline CDR1 is SQVTM and CDR2 ANQGSEA. CDR3 length: 12 residues.

This clone was counted a single time. The chain links TRBV21-1 to TRBJ2-1. TRBV21-1 is recorded as a pseudogene. The CDR3 is 14 residues long. The CDR3 sequence is CAGHRRPSDNEQFF. For the CDR3, the DNA is TGTGCCGGCCACAGGAGGCCCTCTGACAATGAGCAGTTCTTC.

The rearrangement joins TRBV6-5 to TRBJ2-1, with 8 bases aligning to TRBD1. The CDR3 runs 15 residues. Germline V gene data show CDR1 as MNHEY and CDR2 as SVGAGI. Trimming cost V 5 bases and J 0 bases; bases outside gene matches: 3. The CDR3 here is CASSRQGASYNEQFF. CDR3 DNA: TGTGCCAGCAGTCGGCAGGGGGCCTCCTACAATGAGCAGTTCTTC.

This sequence joins TRBV5-4 and TRBJ2-1; perhaps TRBD2 as D (6 bases). Looked up from germline, CDR1 is SGHNT and CDR2 is YYREEE (reference sequence). V was clipped by 4 bases and J by 2 bases, with 19 bases between them. The CDR3 has 17 amino acids. Written as DNA, the CDR3 is TGTGCCAGCAGCCCGAGGATTAGCGGCAAGACCTACAATGAGCAGTTCTTC. This codes for CASSPRISGKTYNEQFF.

J is TRBJ2-7 and V is TRBV21-1. TRBV21-1 is recorded as a pseudogene. The CDR3 has 15 amino acids. The CDR3 DNA is TGTGCCAGGAATATGACAGGGAGGGGACCCTACGAGCAGTACTTC. Protein: CARNMTGRGPYEQYF.